This T cell receptor beta chain was found in a study of blood T cell repertoires in COVID-19. Study context: The cDNA or gDNA used as material had been derived from T cells, B-cell-depleted T cells, or PBMCs.

The CDR3 contains 14 residues. Looked up from germline, CDR1 is SGHRS and CDR2 is YFSETQ. V was pared by 4 bases and J by 2 bases, with 11 bases between. Clones were sequenced by immunoSEQ multiplex PCR, and TCRdb holds only the in-frame ones, with some missing. Among 40,000 to 50,000 clones, under 85% were seen once, and the ten largest hold over 12%. The clonotype comes from a human donor in a cohort sampled during active COVID-19. This sequence joins TRBV5-1 and TRBJ2-3; D call uncertain. Input material: peripheral blood. CDR3 in DNA: TGCGCCAGCAGCATAGAGACTCCCACAGATACGCAGTATTTT. Its protein product is CASSIETPTDTQYF. Looking up the rest from reference TRBV5-1 and TRBJ2-3 gives the full variable domain: KAGVTQTPRYLIKTRGQQVTLSCSPISGHRSVSWYQQTPGQGLQFLFEYFSETQRNKGNFPGRFSGRQFSNSRSEMNVSTLELGDSALYLCASSIETPTDTQYFGPGTRLTVL.